Listed below are T cell receptor beta chains from one sample, sequenced in a study of T cell repertoires in cytomegalovirus infection. TCRdb re-called the reads with MiXCR, one entry per CDR3 protein. The data contain roughly 800,000 distinct CDR3 sequences, roughly 29% of them seen just once; the ten biggest clones take up around 12%. No antigen has been identified for these receptors. Sequences were derived from cultured CD8+ T cells from PBMCs, sampled from culture after CMV antigen stimulation. These receptors were taken from a human donor in good health (CMV status not recorded). Some clones in this sample may be carry-over from other donors' samples. CDR3s include the opening cysteine and the closing phenylalanine or tryptophan. The order of the fields is D gene, J gene, V gene, clone size, CDR3 DNA, CDR3 protein. The D gene is left open where the match is weak. Clone sizes are given selectively: once, few, many, or a class where the clone is expanded.

d_call: TRBD1
j_call: TRBJ1-1
v_call: TRBV10-3
clone_size: -
cdr3_nt: TGTGCCATCAGTCAAACTGGACAGGGGGACACTGAAGCTTTCTTT
cdr3_aa: CAISQTGQGDTEAFF

d_call: -
j_call: TRBJ1-5
v_call: TRBV28
clone_size: few
cdr3_nt: TGTGCCAGCAGTCCCCGTATTAGCAATCAGCCCCAGCATTTT
cdr3_aa: CASSPRISNQPQHF

d_call: TRBD1
j_call: TRBJ2-1
v_call: TRBV25-1
clone_size: -
cdr3_nt: TGTGCCAGCAGTATCAGGGACAGGGGTTACAATGAGCAGTTCTTC
cdr3_aa: CASSIRDRGYNEQFF

d_call: -
j_call: TRBJ1-5
v_call: TRBV20-1
clone_size: -
cdr3_nt: TGCAGTGCTAGAAGGGGGAACAGCCAGGGGCCCCAGCATTTT
cdr3_aa: CSARRGNSQGPQHF

d_call: TRBD1
j_call: TRBJ2-6
v_call: TRBV9
clone_size: -
cdr3_nt: TGTGCCAGCAGCGTAGGACAGGGAAGCTCTGGGGCCAACGTCCTGACTTTC
cdr3_aa: CASSVGQGSSGANVLTF

d_call: -
j_call: TRBJ2-6
v_call: TRBV7-6
clone_size: few
cdr3_nt: TGTGCTAGCAGCTCGGGGGTGGCTGGGGCCAACGTCCTGACTTTC
cdr3_aa: CASSSGVAGANVLTF

d_call: -
j_call: TRBJ1-2
v_call: TRBV12-5
clone_size: few
cdr3_nt: TGTGCTAGTGGTTTGTCCGGGCAGGGAGACTATGGCTACACCTTC
cdr3_aa: CASGLSGQGDYGYTF

d_call: -
j_call: TRBJ1-4
v_call: TRBV6-5
clone_size: few
cdr3_nt: TGTGCCAGCAGTTACTCTGTTAGGGGAAGTGAAAAACTGTTTTTT
cdr3_aa: CASSYSVRGSEKLFF

d_call: TRBD1
j_call: TRBJ1-1
v_call: TRBV4-1
clone_size: -
cdr3_nt: TGCGCCAGCAGCCTGAGGGACAGCCACACTGAAGCTTTCTTT
cdr3_aa: CASSLRDSHTEAFF

d_call: -
j_call: TRBJ1-4
v_call: TRBV27
clone_size: -
cdr3_nt: TGTGCCAGCAGTTTAGGCACTTGGGGAGAAAAACTGTTTTTT
cdr3_aa: CASSLGTWGEKLFF

d_call: -
j_call: TRBJ1-1
v_call: TRBV4-3
clone_size: -
cdr3_nt: TGCGCCAGCAGCCAAGGACGTCGGGGGAGGAACACTGAAGCTTTCTTT
cdr3_aa: CASSQGRRGRNTEAFF

d_call: -
j_call: TRBJ1-5
v_call: TRBV15
clone_size: few
cdr3_nt: TGTGCCACCAGCATAGTAAGGGGAGGGGATCAGCCCCAGCATTTT
cdr3_aa: CATSIVRGGDQPQHF

d_call: -
j_call: TRBJ1-2
v_call: TRBV5-6
clone_size: once
cdr3_nt: TGTGCCAGCAGCTTGGGCCCCAGACACACCTTC
cdr3_aa: CASSLGPRHTF

d_call: -
j_call: TRBJ2-1
v_call: TRBV7-8
clone_size: -
cdr3_nt: TGTGCCAGCAGCTCCCCCCCACAGGGTGTACACAATGAGCAGTTCTTC
cdr3_aa: CASSSPPQGVHNEQFF

d_call: -
j_call: TRBJ2-1
v_call: TRBV18
clone_size: -
cdr3_nt: TGTGCCAGCTCACCATCGGTCTACGGTGGTAATGAGCAGTTCTTC
cdr3_aa: CASSPSVYGGNEQFF

d_call: TRBD1
j_call: TRBJ2-2
v_call: TRBV12-5
clone_size: few
cdr3_nt: TGTGCTAGTGGGCCAGGGACAGGGAGGGCCGGGGAGCTGTTTTTT
cdr3_aa: CASGPGTGRAGELFF

d_call: -
j_call: TRBJ1-1
v_call: TRBV6-2/TRBV6-3
clone_size: many
cdr3_nt: TGTGCCAGCAGTCGAATGGTGATGAACACTGAAGCTTTCTTT
cdr3_aa: CASSRMVMNTEAFF

d_call: TRBD2
j_call: TRBJ2-1
v_call: TRBV6-1
clone_size: few
cdr3_nt: TGTGCCAGCTGGACTAGCGGGGGGTACTTCAATGAGCAGTTCTTC
cdr3_aa: CASWTSGGYFNEQFF

d_call: -
j_call: TRBJ1-1
v_call: TRBV7-2
clone_size: many
cdr3_nt: TGTGCCAGCAGCCCTTATAGGGTTGTTACCACTGAAGCTTTCTTT
cdr3_aa: CASSPYRVVTTEAFF

d_call: -
j_call: TRBJ2-7
v_call: TRBV7-9
clone_size: -
cdr3_nt: TGTGCCAGCAGCTTTACTGGACAGACCTACGAGCAGTACTTC
cdr3_aa: CASSFTGQTYEQYF

d_call: -
j_call: TRBJ1-4
v_call: TRBV4-2
clone_size: -
cdr3_nt: TGTGCCAGCAGCCAAGATGAGGGACCCCGTGGAGTGTTTTTT
cdr3_aa: CASSQDEGPRGVFF

d_call: -
j_call: TRBJ2-3
v_call: TRBV15
clone_size: few
cdr3_nt: TGTGCCACCAGCCTGAATTGGGCAGATACGCAGTATTTT
cdr3_aa: CATSLNWADTQYF

d_call: -
j_call: TRBJ2-7
v_call: TRBV19
clone_size: -
cdr3_nt: TGTGCCAGTAACCCGGGACAAGCTTACGAGCAGTACTTC
cdr3_aa: CASNPGQAYEQYF

d_call: -
j_call: TRBJ1-4
v_call: TRBV6-5
clone_size: many
cdr3_nt: TGTGCCAGCAGTTACGGAGTTAATGAAAAACTGTTTTTT
cdr3_aa: CASSYGVNEKLFF

d_call: TRBD2
j_call: TRBJ2-5
v_call: TRBV7-6
clone_size: few
cdr3_nt: TGTGCCAGCAGCCGACTAGCGGGGGGGATGTACCAAGAGACCCAGTACTTC
cdr3_aa: CASSRLAGGMYQETQYF

d_call: TRBD1
j_call: TRBJ2-7
v_call: TRBV7-6
clone_size: -
cdr3_nt: TGTGCCAGCAGCTTTCGACAGGGCCCCTACGAGCAGTACTTC
cdr3_aa: CASSFRQGPYEQYF

d_call: TRBD1
j_call: TRBJ2-1
v_call: TRBV27
clone_size: -
cdr3_nt: TGTGCCAGCAGTGCCGGGACAGGGGGCCATGAGCAGTTCTTC
cdr3_aa: CASSAGTGGHEQFF

d_call: TRBD2
j_call: TRBJ2-7
v_call: TRBV6-8
clone_size: -
cdr3_nt: TGTGCCAGCAGTTACGGCGGGGGGGACTACGAGCAGTACTTC
cdr3_aa: CASSYGGGDYEQYF

d_call: TRBD2
j_call: TRBJ2-3
v_call: TRBV29-1
clone_size: -
cdr3_nt: TGCAGCGTTCCCTGGACTAGTCAGGAGGCAGATACGCAGTATTTT
cdr3_aa: CSVPWTSQEADTQYF

d_call: -
j_call: TRBJ1-2
v_call: TRBV7-6
clone_size: -
cdr3_nt: TGTGCCAGCAGCTTAGAGCCCTGGGTTAAAGGCTACACCTTC
cdr3_aa: CASSLEPWVKGYTF

d_call: TRBD1
j_call: TRBJ2-1
v_call: TRBV28
clone_size: -
cdr3_nt: TGTGCCAGCAGTCGGACAGGGTTTGATGGCTACAATGAGCAGTTCTTC
cdr3_aa: CASSRTGFDGYNEQFF

d_call: -
j_call: TRBJ2-5
v_call: TRBV7-9
clone_size: many
cdr3_nt: TGTGCCAGCAGTTATCAGGGGGGAGAGACCCAGTACTTC
cdr3_aa: CASSYQGGETQYF

d_call: TRBD1
j_call: TRBJ2-3
v_call: TRBV12-5
clone_size: few
cdr3_nt: TGTGCTAGTGGTCCCGGACAGGGCACAGATACGCAGTATTTT
cdr3_aa: CASGPGQGTDTQYF

d_call: TRBD2
j_call: TRBJ2-1
v_call: TRBV7-3
clone_size: many
cdr3_nt: TGTGCCAGCAGCTCGAACCCCCTTGGGGGGGGGCAGTTCTTC
cdr3_aa: CASSSNPLGGGQFF

d_call: -
j_call: TRBJ1-4
v_call: TRBV5-5
clone_size: few
cdr3_nt: TGTGCCAGCAGCTTGGTAGAACAGGGAATTGAAAAACTGTTTTTT
cdr3_aa: CASSLVEQGIEKLFF

d_call: TRBD2
j_call: TRBJ2-1
v_call: TRBV4-3
clone_size: few
cdr3_nt: TGCGCCAGCAGCCAAGATAAAGCGGGGGGGCCGTATGAGCAGTTCTTC
cdr3_aa: CASSQDKAGGPYEQFF

d_call: TRBD2
j_call: TRBJ2-7
v_call: TRBV4-1
clone_size: few
cdr3_nt: TGCGCCAGCAGCCAAGGCCGGGGGGGGACCTACGAGCAGTACTTC
cdr3_aa: CASSQGRGGTYEQYF

d_call: -
j_call: TRBJ1-1
v_call: TRBV7-9
clone_size: few
cdr3_nt: TGTGCCAGCAGCAGGACTACAGCTGAAGCTTTCTTT
cdr3_aa: CASSRTTAEAFF

d_call: TRBD2
j_call: TRBJ2-7
v_call: TRBV7-9
clone_size: -
cdr3_nt: TGTGCCAGCAGCTCCTTAGCGGGTCTCGTCTCCTACGAGCAGTACTTC
cdr3_aa: CASSSLAGLVSYEQYF

d_call: -
j_call: TRBJ1-5
v_call: TRBV7-6
clone_size: -
cdr3_nt: TGTGCCAGCAGCGCCGGGGGTCTAGGGCAGCCCCAGCATTTT
cdr3_aa: CASSAGGLGQPQHF

d_call: TRBD1
j_call: TRBJ2-6
v_call: TRBV7-6
clone_size: -
cdr3_nt: TGTGCCAGCAGCGAACTTCGGGGGACAGGGGCCGACTCTGGGGCCAACGTCCTGACTTTC
cdr3_aa: CASSELRGTGADSGANVLTF

d_call: -
j_call: TRBJ1-2
v_call: TRBV6-1
clone_size: -
cdr3_nt: TGTGCCAGCAGTGAAGTTGGGGGGGACTATGGCTACACCTTC
cdr3_aa: CASSEVGGDYGYTF

d_call: TRBD1
j_call: TRBJ1-2
v_call: TRBV9
clone_size: few
cdr3_nt: TGTGCCAGCAGCGCCGACCCGACAGGGGTCTATGGCTACACCTTC
cdr3_aa: CASSADPTGVYGYTF